This record covers a single T cell receptor beta chain. The data derive from a study of shared clonotypes between healthy human individuals. Turning to the study itself: Used for every donor were three CD4 naive, three CD4 memory, two CD8 naive and one CD8 memory plate.

The method was immunoSEQ multiplex PCR; TCRdb's version includes in-frame clones alone and lacks a portion of them. The table lists under 2,000,000 clones, around 96% of them singletons. The J segment lost 6 bases and the V segment lost 4 bases, leaving 5 bases of the junction unmatched. This CDR3 has 14 residues. Germline CDR1 MNHEY, CDR2 SMNVEV (reference sequence). Positively selected for CCR7, the CD45RO-negative cells used as naive CD8 cells excluded terminally differentiated effector memory CD45RA+ cells. The rearrangement joins TRBV27 to TRBJ2-3, with TRBD1 identical over 9 bases. This clonotype was sampled from a man aged 18 to 29 in good health. The sequencing input was naive CD8+ T cells sorted from blood. CDR3 DNA sequence: TGTGCCAGCAGTTCCCGACAGGGGGGGGATACGCAGTATTTT. It is translated as CASSSRQGGDTQYF.